This entry lists 15 T cell receptor beta chains sequenced from one sample in a study of T cell responses to AZD1222 COVID-19 vaccine. Profiled with immunoSEQ multiplex PCR; TCRdb holds only in-frame clones, not every one. The sample lists 90,000 to 130,000 clones, 84% seen once, with under 10% in the top ten. The sample in question was peripheral blood, obtained on day 0 of AZD1222 vaccination. These receptors were obtained from an adult in good health.

This clone was counted a few times. This chain links TRBV6-1 with TRBJ1-6; no definite D call. V was trimmed by 1 base and J by 7 bases, leaving 5 bases between them. From germline, CDR1 is MNHNS and CDR2 SASEGT. This CDR3 comprises 13 residues. The CDR3 region has the DNA TGTGCCAGCAGTGAAGGCGAGAATTCACCCCTCCACTTT. This codes for CASSEGENSPLHF.

This sequence joins TRBV19 and TRBJ2-5; no clear D gene. The germline V gene encodes CDR1 LNHDA and CDR2 SQIVND (reference sequence). Trimming took off 4 bases at V and 5 bases at J, with 11 bases between the two ends. The CDR3 is 13 residues long. The CDR3 DNA reads as TGTGCCAGTAGTAAGGGCATCCGGGAGACCCAGTACTTC. This codes for CASSKGIRETQYF.

The table lists this clone with a few counts. The rearrangement joins TRBV28 to TRBJ2-1; D is unclear. The CDR3 has 15 amino acids. Germline CDR1 and CDR2: MDHEN and SYDVKM. Deletions cut 5 bases from V and 1 base from J, with 12 bases between. Written as DNA, the CDR3 is TGTGCCAGCAGTATTTATGACGGGTCCTACAATGAGCAGTTCTTC. Encoded protein: CASSIYDGSYNEQFF.

The chain employs TRBV15 and TRBJ1-2; TRBD1 aligns across 8 bases. V was clipped by 0 bases and J by 4 bases; unmatched bases: 4. Germline V gives CDR1 LNHNV, CDR2 YYDKDF (reference sequence). This CDR3 is built from 15 residues. DNA of the CDR3: TGTGCCACCAGCAGAGATGGTACAGGGGGCTATGGCTACACCTTC. As protein: CATSRDGTGGYGYTF.

The chain's CDR3 is CASSQGDGRAGNTIYF. The CDR3 DNA reads as TGTGCCAGCAGCCAAGGGGACGGCAGGGCGGGAAACACCATATATTTT. The chain couples TRBV4-2 to TRBJ1-3; D is possibly TRBD1 (5 bases). This CDR3 has 16 amino acids. Germline V gives CDR1 LGHNA, CDR2 YNFKEQ. V dropped 1 base and J dropped 4 bases, with 14 bases sitting between them.

This clone was detected many times. The sample has other DNA sequences that encode this CDR3 too. CDR3 sequence (DNA): TGCGCCAGCAGCGGGGGTGGCGGGGCAAGCACCGGGGAGCTGTTTTTT. Its translation: CASSGGGGASTGELFF. The chain links TRBV5-1 to TRBJ2-2; TRBD2 might be the D (6 bases). The CDR3 has 16 residues. The germline V gene encodes CDR1 SGHRS and CDR2 YFSETQ. The germline V and J ends were trimmed by 4 bases and 4 bases, with 17 bases remaining between them.

This chain links TRBV5-1 with TRBJ1-2; 7 bases line up with TRBD1. J was trimmed by 0 bases and V by 3 bases; bases with no gene match: 5. The germline V gene encodes CDR1 SGHRS and CDR2 YFSETQ. The CDR3 runs 15 residues. Here the CDR3 reads CASSSTGDSNYGYTF. In DNA, the CDR3 is TGCGCCAGCAGCTCCACAGGGGACTCTAACTATGGCTACACCTTC.

The gene calls are TRBV4-3 and TRBJ2-7, with unresolved D. Germline V gene lookup returns CDR1 LGHNA and CDR2 YSLEER. The V end was cut by 0 bases, the J end by 3 bases, with 9 bases between. The CDR3 is 14 residues long. The CDR3 here is CASSQEYSLYEQYF. Written as DNA, the CDR3 is TGCGCCAGCAGCCAAGAATACAGCCTCTACGAGCAGTACTTC.

The chain recombines TRBV18 with TRBJ1-5; 8 nucleotides match TRBD1. The CDR3 consists of 17 residues. The germline V gene has CDR1 KGHSH and CDR2 LQKENI. V was pared by 5 bases and J by 1 base, with 10 bases of the junction left unmatched. The CDR3 DNA reads TGTGCCAGCTCATACGGACAGGGCGTAAGGAGCAATCAGCCCCAGCATTTT. Amino acid sequence: CASSYGQGVRSNQPQHF.

The chain joins TRBV7-6 to TRBJ1-2; 7 positions match TRBD1. Germline-derived CDR1 and CDR2 are SGHVS and FNYEAQ. The CDR3 spans 13 residues. With 5 bases clipped from V and 5 bases from J, the junction kept 5 bases outside the gene matches. The CDR3 loop reads CASSPDRQYGYTF. CDR3 DNA sequence: TGTGCCAGCAGCCCGGACAGGCAATATGGCTACACCTTC.

This clone turned up a few times. The V call is TRBV4-3, the J call TRBJ2-7; D not resolved. V was pared by 0 bases and J by 3 bases, with 9 bases between. This CDR3 has 14 residues. Germline V lookup: CDR1 LGHNA, CDR2 YSLEER. DNA of the CDR3: TGCGCCAGCAGCCAAGATTTGAGTTTCTACGAGCAGTACTTC. It specifies CASSQDLSFYEQYF.

V and J are TRBV19 and TRBJ1-5; 10 bases are shared with TRBD1. There are 15 residues in the CDR3. Trimming removed 7 bases from V and 3 bases from J; junction bases left unmatched: 6. Germline CDR1 LNHDA, CDR2 SQIVND (reference sequence). The chain's CDR3 is CASIEDRGFNQPQHF. In nucleotides, the CDR3 is TGTGCCAGTATTGAGGACAGGGGGTTCAATCAGCCCCAGCATTTT.

This chain links TRBV6-5 with TRBJ2-3, with TRBD1 matching 11 bases. Trimming at V came to 6 bases and at J to 5 bases, leaving 7 bases not matched to a gene. Germline CDR1 MNHEY, CDR2 SVGAGI. The CDR3 length is 15 residues. The CDR3 protein is CASRAPGQGEDTQYF. The CDR3 DNA reads TGTGCCAGCAGGGCCCCGGGACAGGGGGAAGATACGCAGTATTTT.

This chain connects TRBV28 to TRBJ1-1, with D perhaps matching TRBD1 (6 bases). The CDR3 sequence is 16 residues long. The V gene's germline CDR1 is MDHEN and CDR2 SYDVKM. Trimming took off 5 bases at V and 3 bases at J, with 19 bases between the two ends. CDR3 amino acids: CASSLRGGHLYTEAFF. The CDR3 region has the DNA TGTGCCAGCAGTCTGAGGGGGGGCCATTTGTACACTGAAGCTTTCTTT. The entire variable domain, with the rest obtained from reference TRBV28 and TRBJ1-1, is as follows: DVKVTQSSRYLVKRTGEKVFLECVQDMDHENMFWYRQDPGLGLRLIYFSYDVKMKEKGDIPEGYSVSREKKERFSLILESASTNQTSMYLCASSLRGGHLYTEAFFGQGTRLTVV.

CDR3 residues: CASSLGLLTDTQYF. The CDR3 region has the DNA TGTGCCAGCAGCTTAGGGCTTCTCACAGATACGCAGTATTTT. V usage is TRBV7-9 and J usage is TRBJ2-3; D is undetermined. The CDR3 has 14 residues. Trimming removed 1 base from V and 2 bases from J, with 7 bases in between. Per the germline V gene, CDR1 is SEHNR and CDR2 is FQNEAQ (reference sequence).